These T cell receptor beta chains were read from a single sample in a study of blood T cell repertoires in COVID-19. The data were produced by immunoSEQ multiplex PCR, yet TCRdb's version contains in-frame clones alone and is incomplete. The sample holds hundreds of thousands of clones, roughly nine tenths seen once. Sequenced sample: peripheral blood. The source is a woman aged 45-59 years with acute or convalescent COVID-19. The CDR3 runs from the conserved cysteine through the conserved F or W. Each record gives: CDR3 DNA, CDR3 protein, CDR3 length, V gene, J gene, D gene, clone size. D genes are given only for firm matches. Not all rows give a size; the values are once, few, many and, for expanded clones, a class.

CDR3 DNA: TGTGCCAGCAGTTTGTCCTCGACAGGGGAAAATGAAAAACTGTTTTTT; CDR3 protein: CASSLSSTGENEKLFF; CDR3 length: 16; V gene: TRBV28; J gene: TRBJ1-4; D gene: TRBD1; clone size: .
CDR3 DNA: TGTGCCGTACAGGGTTTCACTGAAGCTTTCTTT; CDR3 protein: CAVQGFTEAFF; CDR3 length: 11; V gene: TRBV10-3; J gene: TRBJ1-1; D gene: .; clone size: .
CDR3 DNA: TGTGCCAGTAGTATATCTTCGGGGCGGGGGCATCTTTACAATGAGCAGTTCTTC; CDR3 protein: CASSISSGRGHLYNEQFF; CDR3 length: 18; V gene: TRBV19; J gene: TRBJ2-1; D gene: .; clone size: .
CDR3 DNA: TGTGCCTGGAGTGTAGTTGGCCGGAACACTGAAGCTTTCTTT; CDR3 protein: CAWSVVGRNTEAFF; CDR3 length: 14; V gene: TRBV30; J gene: TRBJ1-1; D gene: .; clone size: .
CDR3 DNA: TGCGCCAGCAGCCAAGCTAGGCCGGGCGGGGGCTCAGATACGCAGTATTTT; CDR3 protein: CASSQARPGGGSDTQYF; CDR3 length: 17; V gene: TRBV4-3; J gene: TRBJ2-3; D gene: .; clone size: .
CDR3 DNA: TGTGCCAGCAGCCAAGATGCGGTGGGACTGCTTTACAATGAGCAGTTCTTC; CDR3 protein: CASSQDAVGLLYNEQFF; CDR3 length: 17; V gene: TRBV4-2; J gene: TRBJ2-1; D gene: .; clone size: .
CDR3 DNA: TGTGCCAGCAGCTTAGCGTGGCCTAGCGGGGAAAATACGCAGTATTTT; CDR3 protein: CASSLAWPSGENTQYF; CDR3 length: 16; V gene: TRBV7-9; J gene: TRBJ2-3; D gene: TRBD2; clone size: .
CDR3 DNA: TGTGCCAGCCAGACAGGGGCAACTAATGAAAAACTGTTTTTT; CDR3 protein: CASQTGATNEKLFF; CDR3 length: 14; V gene: TRBV19; J gene: TRBJ1-4; D gene: TRBD1; clone size: few
CDR3 DNA: TGTGCCAGTAGTCCGGGGGGGAGCAGCTATGGCTACACCTTC; CDR3 protein: CASSPGGSSYGYTF; CDR3 length: 14; V gene: TRBV19; J gene: TRBJ1-2; D gene: .; clone size: .
CDR3 DNA: TGCGCCAGCAGTGATTTCCGGGAGGCCTCAGATACGCAGTATTTT; CDR3 protein: CASSDFREASDTQYF; CDR3 length: 15; V gene: TRBV10-1; J gene: TRBJ2-3; D gene: TRBD2; clone size: .
CDR3 DNA: TGTGCCAGCAGCTCGGGACTAGCCAGGGAGACCCAGTACTTC; CDR3 protein: CASSSGLARETQYF; CDR3 length: 14; V gene: TRBV11-3; J gene: TRBJ2-5; D gene: TRBD2; clone size: .
CDR3 DNA: TGTGCCAGCAGTGAAGGGGACAGGGATGCCGGGGAGCTGTTTTTT; CDR3 protein: CASSEGDRDAGELFF; CDR3 length: 15; V gene: TRBV2; J gene: TRBJ2-2; D gene: TRBD1; clone size: .
CDR3 DNA: TGTGCCAGCAGCGTACAGGGGGCTGGAGACATTCAGTACTTC; CDR3 protein: CASSVQGAGDIQYF; CDR3 length: 14; V gene: TRBV7-2; J gene: TRBJ2-4; D gene: TRBD1; clone size: .